This TCR beta chain was profiled in a study of T cell changes during pregnancy in multiple sclerosis. Sequencing used immunoSEQ multiplex PCR; TCRdb keeps in-frame clones, though not all of them. The repertoire has about 40,000 clones, about 88% of them found once; the top ten carry more than 0.95%. The starting material was CD4+ T cells from peripheral blood mononuclear cells, obtained before pregnancy. This clonotype was obtained from a female donor with multiple sclerosis, enrolled in a pregnancy study.

The chain's CDR3 is CASSPLAGGPQTQYF. The CDR3 nucleotides are TGTGCCAGCAGCCCTCTAGCGGGAGGGCCCCAGACCCAGTACTTC. This chain links TRBV6-1 with TRBJ2-5, with TRBD2 matching 12 bases. With V trimmed by 6 bases and J by 6 bases, 8 bases remained unmatched. The CDR3 spans 15 residues. Germline loops: CDR1 MNHNS, CDR2 SASEGT.